This section outlines one T cell receptor (beta chain) sequence together with its context. This sample is drawn from a study of blood T cell repertoires in COVID-19. Study at large: Acute-phase and convalescent COVID-19 samples originated in the United States, Italy and Spain.

The method was immunoSEQ multiplex PCR; TCRdb's version includes in-frame clones alone and lacks a portion of them. Among 250,000 to 300,000 clones listed, approximately 87% were seen once. The CDR3 covers 14 residues. Germline CDR1 ENHRY, CDR2 SYGVKD. J lost 4 bases, V lost 4 bases, and 4 bases had no gene match. The sample was peripheral blood. The chain has TRBV10-3 and TRBJ2-7, with TRBD1 matching 10 bases. The source is a woman in her twenties or thirties with COVID-19, enrolled during active disease. CDR3: CAISGQGAGYEQYF. The CDR3 bases are TGTGCCATCAGTGGACAGGGGGCGGGGTACGAGCAGTACTTC.